The 20 T cell receptor beta chains below come from one sample, sequenced in a study of cytomegalovirus exposure and HLA in healthy donors. Use of 60 Vbeta and 13 Jbeta primers characterized the PCR. Profiling relied on immunoSEQ multiplex PCR, and the TCRdb table lists in-frame clones only, not all of them. The sample lists 60,000 to 65,000 clones, roughly 70% occurring once. Sequenced input: PBMCs. These receptors were taken from a man in his forties or fifties in good health and CMV-seropositive.

This chain joins TRBV27 and TRBJ1-5; unclear D gene. From germline, CDR1 is MNHEY and CDR2 SMNVEV (reference sequence). The CDR3 extends over 13 amino acids. Trimming left V 3 bases short and J 3 bases short, with 6 bases between. The CDR3 coding sequence is TGTGCCAGCAGTTTCGCGGACAATCAGCCCCAGCATTTT. Translation gives CASSFADNQPQHF.

The genes are TRBV29-1 and TRBJ2-6, with D maybe TRBD1 (6 bases). There are 14 residues in the CDR3. The V end lost 5 bases, the J end lost 6 bases, and 14 bases lay between the germline ends. Germline assignment: CDR1 SQVTM and CDR2 ANQGSEA. This CDR3 is CSVRGTPEANVLTF. CDR3 bases: TGCAGCGTTCGTGGGACACCTGAGGCCAACGTCCTGACTTTC.

This clone has a handful of counts. The genes are TRBV10-3 and TRBJ2-6, with D tentatively TRBD1 (5 bases). V dropped 8 bases and J dropped 0 bases, with 17 bases sitting between them. CDR1 is ENHRY and CDR2 is SYGVKD in the germline V gene. This CDR3 region has 17 residues. The CDR3 protein is CAIGASRSSSGANVLTF. CDR3 DNA: TGTGCCATCGGGGCGAGTCGGAGTAGCTCTGGGGCCAACGTCCTGACTTTC.

This chain links TRBV30 with TRBJ1-2; 7 nucleotides align to TRBD1. The CDR3 has 16 residues. V lost 2 bases, J lost 4 bases, and 13 bases stayed unmatched. CDR1 is GTSNPN, CDR2 SVGIG, per germline (reference sequence). The CDR3 bases are TGTGCCTGGAGTCCCCCTGACAGGGTCGCGTTCTATGGCTACACCTTC. It specifies CAWSPPDRVAFYGYTF.

V is TRBV11-3 and J is TRBJ1-2; 7 nucleotides align to TRBD1. The CDR3 contains 13 residues. Germline-derived CDR1 and CDR2 are SGHNT and YENEEA. J was trimmed by 7 bases and V by 6 bases; bases with no gene match: 8. Here the CDR3 DNA reads TGTGCCAGCAGTTCGAGGGACAGTTTTGGCTACACCTTC. It translates to CASSSRDSFGYTF.

The rearrangement joins TRBV30 to TRBJ1-2; D unresolved. With 0 bases removed from V and 7 bases from J, the gap between germline ends came to 18 bases. The CDR3 has 15 amino acids. The germline CDR1 and CDR2 sequences are GTSNPN and SVGIG (reference sequence). The CDR3 nucleotides are TGTGCCTGGAGTGTGGCTCCGGGTGGAGGGAGTGGCTACACCTTC. It translates to CAWSVAPGGGSGYTF.

The V gene is TRBV7-5, the J gene TRBJ1-1. TRBV7-5 is marked as a pseudogene. The CDR3 is 17 amino acids. In DNA form, the CDR3 reads TGTGCCAGAAGCTTAATCGGAGTCACCCGCGGAGACACTGAAGCTTTCTTT. This translates into CARSLIGVTRGDTEAFF.

The V and J genes are TRBV5-6 and TRBJ1-2, with 11 bases aligning to TRBD1. This CDR3 has 15 residues. CDR1 is SGHDT and CDR2 is YYEEEE in the germline V gene. V dropped 4 bases and J dropped 4; count of bases not matched to a gene: 6. This CDR3 reads CASSRSGTGGYGYTF. The DNA of the CDR3 is TGTGCCAGCAGCAGATCCGGGACAGGGGGCTATGGCTACACCTTC.

This clone has only a few counts. The V gene is TRBV7-9, the J gene TRBJ1-1; D is perhaps TRBD1 (5 bases). The V gene lost 5 bases and the J gene lost 1 base, with 11 bases spanning the gap. Germline-derived CDR1 and CDR2 are SEHNR and FQNEAQ (reference sequence). CDR3 size: 14 residues. This CDR3 is CASSAWGGNTEAFF. The CDR3 region has the DNA TGTGCCAGCAGCGCTTGGGGGGGGAACACTGAAGCTTTCTTT.

Only one count was recorded for this clone. V and J are TRBV7-9 and TRBJ2-7; a weak D match, TRBD2 (7 bases). V lost 1 base and J lost 6, with 10 bases in between. CDR3 length: 13 residues. CDR1 and CDR2 from the germline V gene are SEHNR and FQNEAQ (reference sequence). CDR3 DNA sequence: TGTGCCAGCAGCTTAGAGGGGGGGCCCGAGCAGTACTTC. Its translation: CASSLEGGPEQYF.

J is TRBJ2-7 and V is TRBV9; TRBD1 matches at 7 bases. The CDR3 runs 14 residues. V was clipped by 6 bases and J by 7 bases; unmatched bases: 13. CDR1 is SGDLS and CDR2 is YYNGEE in the germline V gene. CDR3 in amino acids: CASTPTGSTAEQYF. The CDR3 coding sequence is TGTGCCAGCACCCCGACAGGGTCAACTGCTGAGCAGTACTTC.

Only one count was recorded for this clone. CDR3 region: CAIRLAGEAGELFF. The CDR3 DNA reads TGTGCCATCAGGCTAGCGGGAGAGGCCGGGGAGCTGTTTTTT. V is TRBV10-3 and J is TRBJ2-2; 10 bases line up with TRBD2. Trimming at V came to 6 bases and at J to 6 bases, leaving 4 bases not matched to a gene. Germline V gene sequence: CDR1 ENHRY, CDR2 SYGVKD. The CDR3 consists of 14 residues.

The chain links TRBV5-1 to TRBJ2-1; 7 bases are shared with TRBD2. Germline V gene sequence: CDR1 SGHRS, CDR2 YFSETQ. The CDR3 is 17 residues long. J was trimmed by 0 bases and V by 4 bases; bases with no gene match: 10. The CDR3 loop is CASSPFSSGGSYNEQFF. CDR3 DNA sequence: TGCGCCAGCAGCCCTTTTTCTAGCGGAGGCTCCTACAATGAGCAGTTCTTC.

This sequence joins TRBV30 and TRBJ2-7; TRBD2 matches 9 bases. The germline V gene has CDR1 GTSNPN and CDR2 SVGIG (reference sequence). J gave up 1 base and V 6 bases, and 10 bases lay outside the gene matches. This CDR3 spans 15 amino acids. The DNA of the CDR3 is TGTGCCTGCCGTGGGCTAGCGGGGCGTTCCTACGAGCAGTACTTC. It translates to CACRGLAGRSYEQYF.

This chain connects TRBV6-1 to TRBJ2-7; perhaps TRBD1 as D (5 bases). Per the germline V gene, CDR1 is MNHNS and CDR2 is SASEGT. CDR3 size: 14 residues. The V gene lost 5 bases and the J gene lost 2 bases, with 13 bases spanning the gap. This CDR3 is CASSSTWGTYEQYF. CDR3 in DNA: TGTGCCAGCAGTAGTACTTGGGGCACCTACGAGCAGTACTTC.

Only a few counts were recorded for this clone. The chain couples TRBV28 to TRBJ2-7; 8 bases align to TRBD2. The germline V gene has CDR1 MDHEN and CDR2 SYDVKM. The CDR3 has 13 residues. J was trimmed by 6 bases and V by 5 bases; bases with no gene match: 6. CDR3 nucleotides: TGTGCCAGCAGTGAGAGCGGGAGTGTCGAGCAGTACTTC. Translated, it gives CASSESGSVEQYF. Based on the CDR3 plus reference TRBV28 and TRBJ2-7, the full variable domain is DVKVTQSSRYLVKRTGEKVFLECVQDMDHENMFWYRQDPGLGLRLIYFSYDVKMKEKGDIPEGYSVSREKKERFSLILESASTNQTSMYLCASSESGSVEQYFGPGTRLTVT.

The genes are TRBV28 and TRBJ2-1, with D maybe TRBD1 (5 bases). The length of the CDR3 is 13 residues. V dropped 6 bases and J dropped 3 bases, with 9 bases sitting between them. Per germline, CDR1 MDHEN and CDR2 SYDVKM. CDR3: CASSFTGYNEQFF. CDR3 nucleotide sequence: TGTGCCAGCAGCTTTACAGGCTACAATGAGCAGTTCTTC.

J is TRBJ1-1 and V is TRBV30; 9 bases align to TRBD1. With 3 bases clipped from V and 5 bases from J, the junction kept 4 bases outside the gene matches. The CDR3 covers 13 residues. Germline V gene sequence: CDR1 GTSNPN, CDR2 SVGIG (reference sequence). The CDR3 nucleotides read TGTGCCTGGAGCGGGACAGGGAGGACTGAAGCTTTCTTT. Protein sequence: CAWSGTGRTEAFF.

This chain uses TRBV5-1 with TRBJ1-5; D possibly corresponds to TRBD1 (5 bases). Germline CDR1 reads SGHRS; CDR2 reads YFSETQ. Trimming pared 4 bases from V and 0 bases from J, leaving 14 bases between. The CDR3 is made up of 16 amino acids. CDR3 coding DNA: TGCGCCAGCAGCCTCGGAGGGGTTTATAGCAATCAGCCCCAGCATTTT. It specifies CASSLGGVYSNQPQHF.

The CDR3 here is CASAGGANQPQHF. Here the CDR3 DNA reads TGTGCCAGCGCCGGGGGAGCCAATCAGCCCCAGCATTTT. The chain is built from TRBV7-2 and TRBJ1-5; possible D gene TRBD1, 5 bases. The CDR3 covers 13 residues. V was cut by 8 bases and J by 3 bases, with 11 bases left in between. Germline V gene data show CDR1 as SGHTA and CDR2 as FQGNSA.